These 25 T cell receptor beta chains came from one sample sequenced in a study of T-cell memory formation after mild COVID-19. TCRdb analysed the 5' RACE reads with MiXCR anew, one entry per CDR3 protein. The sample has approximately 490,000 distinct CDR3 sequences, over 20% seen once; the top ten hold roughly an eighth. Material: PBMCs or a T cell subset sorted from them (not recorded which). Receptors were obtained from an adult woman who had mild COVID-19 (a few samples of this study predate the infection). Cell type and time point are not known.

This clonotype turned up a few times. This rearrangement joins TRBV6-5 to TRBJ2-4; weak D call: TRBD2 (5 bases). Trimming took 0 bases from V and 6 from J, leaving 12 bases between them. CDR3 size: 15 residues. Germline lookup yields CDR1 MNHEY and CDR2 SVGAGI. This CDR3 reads CASSYSAGKGNIQYF. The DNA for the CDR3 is TGTGCCAGCAGTTACTCGGCCGGGAAGGGAAACATTCAGTACTTC.

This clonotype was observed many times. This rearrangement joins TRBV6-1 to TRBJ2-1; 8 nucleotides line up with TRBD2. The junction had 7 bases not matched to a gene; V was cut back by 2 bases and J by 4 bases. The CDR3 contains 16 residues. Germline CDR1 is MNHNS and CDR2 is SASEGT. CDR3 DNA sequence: TGTGCCAGCAGTGAACGGGTCGGGACTAGTTACAATGAGCAGTTCTTC. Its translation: CASSERVGTSYNEQFF.

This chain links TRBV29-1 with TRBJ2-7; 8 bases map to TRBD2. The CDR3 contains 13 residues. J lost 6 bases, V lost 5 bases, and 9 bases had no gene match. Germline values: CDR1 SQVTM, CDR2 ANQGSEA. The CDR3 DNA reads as TGCAGCGTTCACCCAGCGGGAGCGAGCGAGCAGTACTTC. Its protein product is CSVHPAGASEQYF.

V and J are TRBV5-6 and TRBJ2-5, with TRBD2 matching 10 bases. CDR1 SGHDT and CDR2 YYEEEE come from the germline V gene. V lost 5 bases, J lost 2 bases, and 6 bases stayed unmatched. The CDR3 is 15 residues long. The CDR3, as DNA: TGTGCCAGCAGAAATCTAGCGGGAGTACAAGAGACCCAGTACTTC. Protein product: CASRNLAGVQETQYF. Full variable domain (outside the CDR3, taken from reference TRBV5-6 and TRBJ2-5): DAGVTQSPTHLIKTRGQQVTLRCSPKSGHDTVSWYQQALGQGPQFIFQYYEEEERQRGNFPDRFSGHQFPNYSSELNVNALLLGDSALYLCASRNLAGVQETQYFGPGTRLLVL.

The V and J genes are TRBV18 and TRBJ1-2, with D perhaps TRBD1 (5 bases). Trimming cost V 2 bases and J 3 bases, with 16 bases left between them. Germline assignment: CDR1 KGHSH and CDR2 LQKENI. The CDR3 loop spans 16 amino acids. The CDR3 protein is CASSPSSVGGDYGYTF. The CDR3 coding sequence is TGTGCCAGCTCACCAAGTTCAGTCGGAGGGGACTATGGCTACACCTTC.

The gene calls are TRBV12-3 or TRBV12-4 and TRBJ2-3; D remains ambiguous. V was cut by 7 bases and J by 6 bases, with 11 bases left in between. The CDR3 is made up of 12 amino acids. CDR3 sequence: CASTLDGDTQYF. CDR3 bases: TGTGCCAGCACCCTTGACGGGGATACGCAGTATTTT.

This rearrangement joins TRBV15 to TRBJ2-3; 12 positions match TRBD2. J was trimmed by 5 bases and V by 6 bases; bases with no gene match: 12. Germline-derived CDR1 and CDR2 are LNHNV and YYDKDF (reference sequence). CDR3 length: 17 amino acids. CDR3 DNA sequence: TGTGCCACCAGACGACCTAGCGGGGGGGCCAGTGAAGATACGCAGTATTTT. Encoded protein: CATRRPSGGASEDTQYF.

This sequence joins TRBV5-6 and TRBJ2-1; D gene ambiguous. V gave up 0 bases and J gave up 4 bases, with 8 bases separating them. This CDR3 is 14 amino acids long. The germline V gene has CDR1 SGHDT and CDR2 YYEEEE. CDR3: CASSLGDFYNEQFF. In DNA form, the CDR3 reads TGTGCCAGCAGCTTGGGAGACTTTTACAATGAGCAGTTCTTC.

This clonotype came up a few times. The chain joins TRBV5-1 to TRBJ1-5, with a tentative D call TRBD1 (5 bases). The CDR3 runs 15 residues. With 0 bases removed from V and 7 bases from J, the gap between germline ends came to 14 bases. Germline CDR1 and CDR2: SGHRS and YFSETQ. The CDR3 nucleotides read TGCGCCAGCAGCTTGGAACCGGGGCAGACCCAGCCCCAGCATTTT. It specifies CASSLEPGQTQPQHF.

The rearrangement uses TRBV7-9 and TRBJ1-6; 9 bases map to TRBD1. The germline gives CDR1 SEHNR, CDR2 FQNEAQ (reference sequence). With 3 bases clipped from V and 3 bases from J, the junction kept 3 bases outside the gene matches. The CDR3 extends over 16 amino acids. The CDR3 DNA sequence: TGTGCCAGCAGCTTTGACAGGGGGTACTATAATTCACCCCTCCACTTT. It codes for CASSFDRGYYNSPLHF.

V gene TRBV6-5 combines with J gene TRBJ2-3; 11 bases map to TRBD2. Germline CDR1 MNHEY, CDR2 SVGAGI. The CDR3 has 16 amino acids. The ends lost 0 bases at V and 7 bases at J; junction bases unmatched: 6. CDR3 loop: CASSYSSGGAVYTQYF. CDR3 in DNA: TGTGCCAGCAGTTACTCTAGCGGGGGGGCCGTATATACGCAGTATTTT.

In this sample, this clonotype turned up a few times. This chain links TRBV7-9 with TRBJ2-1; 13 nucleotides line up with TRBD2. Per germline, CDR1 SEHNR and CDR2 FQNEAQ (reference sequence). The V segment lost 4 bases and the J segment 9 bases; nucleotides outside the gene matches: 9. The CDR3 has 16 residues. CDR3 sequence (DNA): TGTGCCAGCAGCTCCTTTGGGACTAGCGGGAATCTTGAGCAGTTCTTC. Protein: CASSSFGTSGNLEQFF.

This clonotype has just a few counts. The CDR3, as DNA: TGTGCCACCACGCCGGGACAGGGAACTGAGCAGTTCTTC. This translates into CATTPGQGTEQFF. The V gene is TRBV24-1, the J gene TRBJ2-1; 9 bases map to TRBD1. The CDR3 covers 13 residues. Trimming removed 8 bases from V and 9 bases from J; junction bases left unmatched: 7. CDR1 and CDR2 (germline): KGHDR, SFDVKD.

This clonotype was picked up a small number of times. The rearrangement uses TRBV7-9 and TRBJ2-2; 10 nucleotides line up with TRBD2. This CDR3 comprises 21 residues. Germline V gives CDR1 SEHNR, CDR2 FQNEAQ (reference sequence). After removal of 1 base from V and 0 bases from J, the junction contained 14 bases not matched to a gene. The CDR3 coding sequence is TGTGCCAGCAGCTTAGGAGGTGTTAGCGGGAGGTCCAACTCGAACACCGGGGAGCTGTTTTTT. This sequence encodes CASSLGGVSGRSNSNTGELFF. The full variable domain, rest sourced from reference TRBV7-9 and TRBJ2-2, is DTGVSQNPRHKITKRGQNVTFRCDPISEHNRLYWYRQTLGQGPEFLTYFQNEAQLEKSRLLSDRFSAERPKGSFSTLEIQRTEQGDSAMYLCASSLGGVSGRSNSNTGELFFGEGSRLTVL.

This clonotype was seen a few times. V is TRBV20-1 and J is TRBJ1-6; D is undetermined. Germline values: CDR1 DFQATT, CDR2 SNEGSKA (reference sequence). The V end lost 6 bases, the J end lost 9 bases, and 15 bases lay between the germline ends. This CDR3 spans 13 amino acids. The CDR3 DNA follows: TGCAGTGCCGGACTGTATATGGGTTCACCCCTCCACTTT. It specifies CSAGLYMGSPLHF.

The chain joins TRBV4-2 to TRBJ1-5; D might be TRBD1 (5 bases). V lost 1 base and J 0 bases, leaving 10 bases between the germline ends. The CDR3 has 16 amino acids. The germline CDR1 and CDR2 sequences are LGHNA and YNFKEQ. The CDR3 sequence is CASSQVIGVSNQPQHF. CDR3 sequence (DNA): TGTGCCAGCAGCCAAGTAATAGGGGTTAGCAATCAGCCCCAGCATTTT.

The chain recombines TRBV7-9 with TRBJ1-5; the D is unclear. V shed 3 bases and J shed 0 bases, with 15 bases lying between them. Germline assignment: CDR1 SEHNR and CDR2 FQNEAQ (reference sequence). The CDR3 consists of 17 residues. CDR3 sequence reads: CASSFGFQTNSNQPQHF. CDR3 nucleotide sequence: TGTGCCAGCAGCTTTGGGTTCCAGACTAATAGCAATCAGCCCCAGCATTTT.

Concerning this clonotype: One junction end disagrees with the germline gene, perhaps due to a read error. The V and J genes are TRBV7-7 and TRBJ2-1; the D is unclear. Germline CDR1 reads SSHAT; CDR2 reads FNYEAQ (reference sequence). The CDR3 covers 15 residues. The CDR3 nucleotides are TGTGCTAGCAGCTTAATGGCTAGCTCCTACAATGAGCAGTTCTTC. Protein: CASSLMASSYNEQFF.

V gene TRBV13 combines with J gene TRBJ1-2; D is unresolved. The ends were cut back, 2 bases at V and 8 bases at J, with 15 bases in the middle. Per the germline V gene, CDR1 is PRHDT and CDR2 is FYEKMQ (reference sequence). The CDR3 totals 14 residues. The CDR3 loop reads CASSLRGGTQGYTF. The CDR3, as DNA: TGTGCCAGCAGCTTACGTGGCGGAACCCAGGGCTACACCTTC. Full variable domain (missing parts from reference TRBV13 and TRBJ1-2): AAGVIQSPRHLIKEKRETATLKCYPIPRHDTVYWYQQGPGQDPQFLISFYEKMQSDKGSIPDRFSAQQFSDYHSELNMSSLELGDSALYFCASSLRGGTQGYTFGSGTRLTVV.

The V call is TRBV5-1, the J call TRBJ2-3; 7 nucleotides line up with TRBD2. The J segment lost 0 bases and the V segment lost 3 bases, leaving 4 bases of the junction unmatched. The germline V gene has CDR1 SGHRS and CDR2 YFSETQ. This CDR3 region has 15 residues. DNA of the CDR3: TGCGCCAGCAGCTCAGCGGGGATGAGCACAGATACGCAGTATTTT. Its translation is CASSSAGMSTDTQYF.

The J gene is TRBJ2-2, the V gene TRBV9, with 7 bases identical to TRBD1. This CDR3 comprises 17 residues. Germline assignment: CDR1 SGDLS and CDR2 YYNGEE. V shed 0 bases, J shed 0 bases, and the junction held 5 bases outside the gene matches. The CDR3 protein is CASSVGTGVANTGELFF. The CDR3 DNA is TGTGCCAGCAGCGTAGGAACAGGGGTAGCGAACACCGGGGAGCTGTTTTTT.

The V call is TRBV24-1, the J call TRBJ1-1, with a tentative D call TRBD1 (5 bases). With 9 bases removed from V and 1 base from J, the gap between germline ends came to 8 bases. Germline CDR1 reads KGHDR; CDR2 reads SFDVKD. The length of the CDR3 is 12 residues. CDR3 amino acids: CATGDGNTEAFF. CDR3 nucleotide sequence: TGTGCCACCGGGGACGGGAACACTGAAGCTTTCTTT.

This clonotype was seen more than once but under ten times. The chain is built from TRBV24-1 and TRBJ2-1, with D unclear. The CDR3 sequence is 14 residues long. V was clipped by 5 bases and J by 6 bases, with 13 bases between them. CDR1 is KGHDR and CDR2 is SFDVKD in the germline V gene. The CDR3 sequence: CATSAIYSSNEQFF. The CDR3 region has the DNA TGTGCCACCAGTGCAATATACAGTTCCAATGAGCAGTTCTTC.

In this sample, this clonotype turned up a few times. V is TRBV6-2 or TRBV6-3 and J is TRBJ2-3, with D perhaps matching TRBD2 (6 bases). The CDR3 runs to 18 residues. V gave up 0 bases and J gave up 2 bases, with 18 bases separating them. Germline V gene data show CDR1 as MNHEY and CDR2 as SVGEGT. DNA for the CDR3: TGTGCCAGCAGTTACTCGAGCTCCCGGGACTCCGACACAGATACGCAGTATTTT. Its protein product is CASSYSSSRDSDTDTQYF.

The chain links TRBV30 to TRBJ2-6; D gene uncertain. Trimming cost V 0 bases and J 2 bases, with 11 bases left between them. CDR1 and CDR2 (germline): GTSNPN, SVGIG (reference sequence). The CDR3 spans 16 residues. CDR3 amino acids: CAWSVRHLAGANVLTF. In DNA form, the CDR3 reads TGTGCCTGGAGTGTAAGACACCTCGCTGGGGCCAACGTCCTGACTTTC.